This TCR beta chain was identified in a study of radiation and T cells in renal cell carcinoma. Study-wide background: Nephrectomy followed 15 Gy stereotactic body radiation by 4 weeks.

TCRdb's copy holds only in-frame clones and misses some; the assay was immunoSEQ multiplex PCR. The data show about 130,000 clones, about four fifths seen once. Described time point: baseline pretreatment blood. The treatment: 15 Gy SBRT to primary tumor, nephrectomy 4 weeks later. The CDR3 runs to 17 residues. V dropped 4 bases and J dropped 2 bases, with 20 bases sitting between them. From germline, CDR1 is SNHLY and CDR2 FYNNEI. Sequences were derived from blood, sampled from a patient whose treatment included radiotherapy and nephrectomy. This sequence was found in a woman in her sixties with renal cell carcinoma. The genes are TRBV2 and TRBJ1-2; D perhaps matches TRBD1 (5 bases). In DNA, the CDR3 is TGTGCCAGCAGTGGGGGGGTAGGGATCCAGCTGAACTATGGCTACACCTTC. Its protein product is CASSGGVGIQLNYGYTF. Combining the CDR3 with reference TRBV2 and TRBJ1-2 gives the whole variable domain EPEVTQTPSHQVTQMGQEVILRCVPISNHLYFYWYRQILGQKVEFLVSFYNNEISEKSEIFDDQFSVERPDGSNFTLKIRSTKLEDSAMYFCASSGGVGIQLNYGYTFGSGTRLTVV.